The source of this T cell receptor beta chain is a study of CD8 T cells in ankylosing spondylitis (dated by TCRdb to 2015 to 2018). Study-level background: T cell receptor beta repertoires were profiled in healthy donors and ankylosing spondylitis patients so that disease-linked TCR variants could be found. In total, the full study cohort was made up of about 110 healthy donors and 25 or so ankylosing spondylitis patients. Peripheral blood samples were taken, and synovial fluid was additionally collected from ankylosing spondylitis patients. Results the study describes overall, beyond this receptor: Blood from ankylosing spondylitis patients appeared to be characterized by a TCR beta motif composed of about 8 highly homologous amino acid variants. According to the report, matched synovial fluid samples from ankylosing spondylitis patients were significantly enriched for the disease-linked clones. Some TCR beta motif variants had previously been reported in synovial fluid and blood of reactive arthritis patients, which suggested common disease-initiation mechanisms. In peripheral blood, the disease-linked clones were found at relatively low frequencies and had a CD8+ phenotype.

This sample was sequenced with an Illumina HiSeq 2500. TCR beta libraries were prepared by quantitative 5'-RACE with molecular barcodes. The authors' analysis ran thus. Disease-linked TCR variants were identified with a new computational method built on a probabilistic model of VDJ rearrangement. TCRdb reworked the public reads: Q25 trimming with fastp, MiXCR clone assembly, productive beta chains retained. Merged by CDR3 protein, the rows form single entries marked with the most common genes and DNA. None of the V and J calls come from the authors' own analysis; TCRdb made them. Counted in this sample were around 220,000 distinct CDR3 sequences; roughly a tenth of them appeared once. Of the sample, 20% to 25% is held by the ten largest clones. The CDR3 numbers 14 residues from cysteine through phenylalanine. Of all the DNA, just the CDR3 is kept, 42 bases in frame from base 1. The germline V gene gives CDR1 as SGHRS and CDR2 as YFSETQ. Trimming removed 1 base from V and 3 bases from J, leaving 10 bases between the germline ends.

This clonotype was counted many times. What antigen it recognizes has not been identified. Per-base quality was not reported, and no clone a single base away is much larger than it. The sequence is built from TRBV5-1 and TRBJ2-5; the D gene lacks a confident call. This sequence originates from a male donor with ankylosing spondylitis or in good health (not recorded which). What was sequenced was blood, either unsorted or a sorted T cell fraction (not recorded which). The nucleotide sequence is given as TGCGCCAGCAGCTTGAGTCTTCTAGAAGAGACCCAGTACTTC. It encodes CASSLSLLEETQYF.